A single sample gave rise to the 12 T cell receptor beta chains below, sequenced in a study of OX40 agonist ivuxolimab in advanced cancers. Measured with immunoSEQ multiplex PCR; TCRdb has only the in-frame clones, and not every one. The sample shows about 92,000 clones, roughly 93% of them seen only once. The sample here was CD4+ or CD8+ T cells sorted from blood, taken in a trial of the OX40 agonist ivuxolimab. These receptors all stem from an adult with an advanced solid tumor such as melanoma, head and neck, liver or kidney cancer.

The CDR3 reads CASTNIYSGANVLTF. CDR3 DNA sequence: TGTGCCAGCACCAACATATACTCTGGGGCCAACGTCCTGACTTTC. The V and J genes are TRBV6-1 and TRBJ2-6, with D unresolved. Germline V gene sequence: CDR1 MNHNS, CDR2 SASEGT. CDR3 length equals 15 residues. Trimming shortened V by 7 bases and J by 0 bases, and 10 bases separated the two germline ends.

The rearrangement links TRBV14 to TRBJ1-3; 12 nucleotides line up with TRBD1. This CDR3 region has 17 residues. CDR1 and CDR2 from the germline V gene are SGHDN and FVKESK. Trimming removed 5 bases from V and 2 bases from J; junction bases left unmatched: 7. The CDR3 region has the DNA TGTGCCAGCAGCTGGGGACAGGGGGCATTAACTGGAAACACCATATATTTT. It specifies CASSWGQGALTGNTIYF.

Here the CDR3 reads CARGTDFSGNTIYF. CDR3 nucleotide sequence: TGTGCCAGGGGGACGGATTTTTCTGGAAACACCATATATTTT. The genes are TRBV28 and TRBJ1-3; tentative D call: TRBD1 (5 bases). The V end lost 9 bases, the J end lost 1 base, and 13 bases lay between the germline ends. The germline gives CDR1 MDHEN, CDR2 SYDVKM. There are 14 residues in the CDR3.

The genes are TRBV11-2 and TRBJ2-1; D is possibly TRBD1 (5 bases). The germline V gene encodes CDR1 SGHAT and CDR2 FQNNGV. The CDR3 extends over 13 amino acids. V lost 2 bases and J 4 bases, leaving 6 bases between the germline ends. The chain's CDR3 is CASSLHRYNEQFF. The CDR3 region has the DNA TGTGCCAGCAGCTTACACAGGTACAATGAGCAGTTCTTC.

CDR3 in amino acids: CASSLDLSKWEKLFF. Here the CDR3 DNA reads TGTGCCAGTAGTCTGGACCTCAGCAAGTGGGAAAAACTGTTTTTT. J is TRBJ1-4 and V is TRBV19, with D unresolved. V was trimmed by 5 bases and J by 8 bases, leaving 18 bases between them. The CDR3 runs to 15 residues. CDR1 and CDR2 from the germline V gene are LNHDA and SQIVND (reference sequence).

V gene TRBV20-1 combines with J gene TRBJ2-1; D uncertain. There are 11 residues in the CDR3. Looked up from germline, CDR1 is DFQATT and CDR2 is SNEGSKA (reference sequence). V was clipped by 3 bases and J by 7 bases, with 7 bases between them. Here the CDR3 DNA reads TGCAGTGCTAGTCAACAGAATGAGCAGTTCTTC. It translates to CSASQQNEQFF.

The J gene is TRBJ2-1, the V gene TRBV9; a possible D gene is TRBD2 (5 bases). CDR3 length equals 14 residues. CDR1 is SGDLS, CDR2 YYNGEE, per germline. Trimming left V 0 bases short and J 6 bases short, with 10 bases between. CDR3 region: CASSVGGSANEQFF. The CDR3 DNA follows: TGTGCCAGCAGCGTAGGAGGTAGCGCCAATGAGCAGTTCTTC.

The gene calls are TRBV19 and TRBJ1-3; D remains unclear. The ends were cut back, 9 bases at V and 0 bases at J, with 6 bases in the middle. The CDR3 loop spans 12 amino acids. Germline CDR1 reads LNHDA; CDR2 reads SQIVND (reference sequence). The CDR3 is CASQSSGNTIYF. CDR3 DNA: TGTGCCAGCCAGAGCTCTGGAAACACCATATATTTT.

The rearrangement uses TRBV6-5 and TRBJ2-2, with 10 bases matching TRBD1. Germline V CDR1 and CDR2: MNHEY, SVGAGI. CDR3 size: 14 residues. With 5 bases clipped from V and 7 bases from J, the junction kept 4 bases outside the gene matches. The CDR3 nucleotides read TGTGCCAGCAGTAAGGACAGGGGGTACGGGGAGCTGTTTTTT. Its protein product is CASSKDRGYGELFF.

This rearrangement joins TRBV5-1 to TRBJ2-3; 9 nucleotides match TRBD2. With V trimmed by 4 bases and J by 0 bases, 12 bases remained unmatched. The CDR3 extends over 18 amino acids. Germline lookup yields CDR1 SGHRS and CDR2 YFSETQ. CDR3 sequence reads: CASSGGLAFGVSTDTQYF. The CDR3 coding sequence is TGCGCCAGCAGCGGAGGACTAGCGTTCGGGGTTAGCACAGATACGCAGTATTTT. The full variable domain, rest sourced from reference TRBV5-1 and TRBJ2-3, is KAGVTQTPRYLIKTRGQQVTLSCSPISGHRSVSWYQQTPGQGLQFLFEYFSETQRNKGNFPGRFSGRQFSNSRSEMNVSTLELGDSALYLCASSGGLAFGVSTDTQYFGPGTRLTVL.

The gene calls are TRBV25-1 and TRBJ1-2; D gene uncertain. This CDR3 contains 15 residues. Per germline, CDR1 MGHDK and CDR2 SYGVNS. Trimming took off 6 bases at V and 7 bases at J, with 21 bases between the two ends. The CDR3 DNA follows: TGTGCCAGCAGGTCCTCGGGAGGATACGGGTTTGGCTACACCTTC. Protein product: CASRSSGGYGFGYTF.

The V and J genes are TRBV19 and TRBJ1-5; no firm D call. CDR1 LNHDA and CDR2 SQIVND come from the germline V gene (reference sequence). The ends were cut back, 0 bases at V and 6 bases at J, with 9 bases in the middle. This CDR3 contains 14 residues. CDR3 in DNA: TGTGCCAGTAGTATAGATCGTTATGGTCAGCCCCAGCATTTT. It specifies CASSIDRYGQPQHF.